This entry features one T cell receptor (beta chain) sequence. The data belong to a study of blood T cell repertoires in COVID-19. Study as a whole: There were acute and convalescent COVID-19 samples, and they came from the United States, Italy and Spain. Nucleic acid was either cDNA or gDNA, and it came from T cells, B-cell-depleted T cells, or PBMCs.

Looked up from germline, CDR1 is LGHNA and CDR2 is YSLEER. The CDR3 runs to 16 residues. The ends were cut back, 1 base at V and 0 bases at J, with 12 bases in the middle. In the source study's methods: By means of reference gene primer amplification, nucleated cell counts were estimated. Measured with immunoSEQ multiplex PCR; TCRdb has only the in-frame clones, and not every one. V and J calls plus clone size are reproduced from that table; the DNA served to infer D and trimming. The sample lists 140,000 to 150,000 clones, 84% occurring once. The receptor was isolated from a man aged 55 to 70 with active or convalescent COVID-19. Sequenced sample: peripheral blood. This chain links TRBV4-3 with TRBJ2-5; D may be TRBD1 (5 bases). Here the CDR3 reads CASSQVDSRNQETQYF. The CDR3 coding sequence is TGCGCCAGCAGCCAAGTAGACAGCCGAAACCAAGAGACCCAGTACTTC.